The following is a T cell receptor (beta chain) sequence with its context. In the original processing: The assay estimated nucleated cells by amplifying reference gene primers. Sequencing was performed with immunoSEQ multiplex PCR; in TCRdb, only in-frame clones are kept and a portion is missing. The V and J calls and clone size come from that table; D and trimming were worked out from the DNA. The table records around 170,000 clones, over 70% of them present only once. Each participant's cohort was designated according to participant-reported clinical history. Exposed enrollees had met someone with a PCR-confirmed or clinician-diagnosed COVID-19 case at some point within the 2 weeks before study entry. This sample was taken from a study of blood T cell repertoires in COVID-19. About the research overall: In each case, the material was cDNA or gDNA derived from T cells, B-cell-depleted T cells, or PBMCs.

This sequence was found in a man aged 60-69 years who had been exposed to COVID-19. The sequenced sample consisted of PBMCs or T cells enriched from blood (not recorded which).

CDR3 protein: CATSRDGGGRARDEQFF. The CDR3 DNA reads TGTGCCACCAGCAGAGATGGGGGGGGCAGGGCGAGGGATGAGCAGTTCTTC. This sequence joins TRBV15 and TRBJ2-1, with D possibly being TRBD2 (7 bases). Deletions cut 0 bases from V and 8 bases from J, with 20 bases between. The CDR3 has 17 residues. CDR1 LNHNV and CDR2 YYDKDF come from the germline V gene (reference sequence).